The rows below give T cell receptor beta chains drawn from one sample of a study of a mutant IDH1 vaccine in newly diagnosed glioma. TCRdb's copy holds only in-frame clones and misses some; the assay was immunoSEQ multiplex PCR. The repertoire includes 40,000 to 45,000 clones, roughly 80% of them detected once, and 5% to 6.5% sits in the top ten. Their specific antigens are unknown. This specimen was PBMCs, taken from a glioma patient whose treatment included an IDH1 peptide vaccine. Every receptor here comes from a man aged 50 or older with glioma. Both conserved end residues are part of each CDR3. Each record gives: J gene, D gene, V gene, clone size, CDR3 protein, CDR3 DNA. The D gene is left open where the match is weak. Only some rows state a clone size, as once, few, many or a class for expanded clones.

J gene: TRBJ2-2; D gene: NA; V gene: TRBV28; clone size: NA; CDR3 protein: CASKQGRTGELFF; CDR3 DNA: TGTGCCAGCAAACAGGGGAGGACCGGGGAGCTGTTTTTT
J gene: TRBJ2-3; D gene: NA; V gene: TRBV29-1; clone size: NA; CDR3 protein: CSVEGLFGDTQYF; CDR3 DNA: TGCAGCGTCGAAGGGCTCTTTGGGGATACGCAGTATTTT
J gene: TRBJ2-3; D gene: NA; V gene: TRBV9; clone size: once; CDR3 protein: CASSVNSLGADTQYF; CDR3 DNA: TGTGCCAGCAGCGTAAACTCCTTGGGCGCAGATACGCAGTATTTT
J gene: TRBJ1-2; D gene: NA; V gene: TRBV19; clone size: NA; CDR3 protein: CASSLEGSGGYTF; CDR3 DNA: TGTGCCAGTAGTCTGGAAGGGAGCGGGGGCTACACCTTC
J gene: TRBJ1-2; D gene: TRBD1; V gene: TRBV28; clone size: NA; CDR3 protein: CASSTSGTGFFGYTF; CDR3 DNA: TGTGCCAGCAGCACCTCCGGGACAGGGTTTTTTGGCTACACCTTC
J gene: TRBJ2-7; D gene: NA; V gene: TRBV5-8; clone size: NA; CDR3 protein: CASSLAFGPYEQYF; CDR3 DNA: TGTGCCAGCAGCTTGGCCTTCGGCCCCTACGAGCAGTACTTC
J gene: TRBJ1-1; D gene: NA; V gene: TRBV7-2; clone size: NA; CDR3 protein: CASSTLGLRNTEAFF; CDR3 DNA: TGTGCCAGCAGCACCCTTGGGCTCCGGAACACTGAAGCTTTCTTT
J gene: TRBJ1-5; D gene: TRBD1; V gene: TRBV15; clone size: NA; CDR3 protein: CATSAGGRSNQPQHF; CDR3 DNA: TGTGCCACCAGCGCAGGGGGAAGGAGCAATCAGCCCCAGCATTTT
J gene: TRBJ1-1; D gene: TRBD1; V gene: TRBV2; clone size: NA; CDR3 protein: CASSERGQANTEAFF; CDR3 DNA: TGTGCCAGCAGTGAAAGGGGACAGGCGAACACTGAAGCTTTCTTT
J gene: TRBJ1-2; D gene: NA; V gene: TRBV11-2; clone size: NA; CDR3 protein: CASSPDNNYGYTF; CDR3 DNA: TGTGCCAGCAGCCCCGACAATAACTATGGCTACACCTTC
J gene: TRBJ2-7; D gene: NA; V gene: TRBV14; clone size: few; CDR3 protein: CASSPGKRPDEQYF; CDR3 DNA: TGTGCCAGCAGCCCAGGGAAGCGCCCAGACGAGCAGTACTTC
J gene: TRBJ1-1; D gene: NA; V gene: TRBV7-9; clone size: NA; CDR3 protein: CASSWGGMNTEAFF; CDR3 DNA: TGTGCCAGCAGCTGGGGGGGTATGAACACTGAAGCTTTCTTT
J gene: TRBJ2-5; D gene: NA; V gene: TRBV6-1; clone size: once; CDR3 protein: CASREQDILETQYF; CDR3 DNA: TGTGCCAGCAGGGAACAAGACATCCTGGAGACCCAGTACTTC
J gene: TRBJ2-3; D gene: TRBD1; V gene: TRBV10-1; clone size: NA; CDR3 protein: CASSGDRYTDTQYF; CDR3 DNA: TGCGCCAGCAGTGGGGACAGATACACAGATACGCAGTATTTT
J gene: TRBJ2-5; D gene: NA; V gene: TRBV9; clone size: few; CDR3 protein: CASSLGGGQETQYF; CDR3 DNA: TGTGCCAGCAGCCTCGGGGGTGGACAAGAGACCCAGTACTTC
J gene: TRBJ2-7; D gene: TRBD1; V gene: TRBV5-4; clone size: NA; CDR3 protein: CASSLHPGTEYEQYF; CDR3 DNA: TGTGCCAGCAGCCTCCACCCGGGGACAGAATACGAGCAGTACTTC
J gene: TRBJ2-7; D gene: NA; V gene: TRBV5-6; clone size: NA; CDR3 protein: CASSWDLSEQYF; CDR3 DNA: TGTGCCAGCAGCTGGGACTTGTCCGAGCAGTACTTC
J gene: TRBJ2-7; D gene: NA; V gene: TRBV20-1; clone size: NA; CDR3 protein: CSARGAEQYF; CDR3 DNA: TGCAGTGCTAGGGGCGCCGAGCAGTACTTC
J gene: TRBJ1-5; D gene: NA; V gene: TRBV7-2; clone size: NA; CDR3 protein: CASSPRRQNNQPQHF; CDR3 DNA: TGTGCCAGCAGCCCCCGTCGGCAGAACAATCAGCCCCAGCATTTT
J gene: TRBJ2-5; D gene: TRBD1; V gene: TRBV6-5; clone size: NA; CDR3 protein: CASSRPTGGGETQYF; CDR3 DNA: TGTGCCAGCAGTCGCCCGACAGGGGGCGGGGAGACCCAGTACTTC
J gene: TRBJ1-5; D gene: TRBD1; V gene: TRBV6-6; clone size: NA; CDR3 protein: CASNLGQGRNQPQHF; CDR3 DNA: TGTGCCAGCAACCTAGGACAGGGGAGAAATCAGCCCCAGCATTTT
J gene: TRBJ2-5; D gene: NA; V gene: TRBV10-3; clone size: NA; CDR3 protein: CAISEYREETQYF; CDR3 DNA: TGTGCCATCAGTGAGTACAGGGAAGAGACCCAGTACTTC
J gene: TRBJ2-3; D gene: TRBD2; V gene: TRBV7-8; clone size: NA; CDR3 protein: CASSPGTSKDTQYF; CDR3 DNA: TGTGCCAGCAGCCCAGGGACTAGCAAAGATACGCAGTATTTT
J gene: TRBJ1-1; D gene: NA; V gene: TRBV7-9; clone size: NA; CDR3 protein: CASSLMGGGTEAFF; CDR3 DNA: TGTGCCAGCAGCCTAATGGGGGGAGGCACTGAAGCTTTCTTT
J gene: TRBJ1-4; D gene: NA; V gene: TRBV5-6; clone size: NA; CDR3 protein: CASSLGRRGGEKLFF; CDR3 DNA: TGTGCCAGCAGCTTGGGGCGTAGGGGAGGCGAAAAACTGTTTTTT
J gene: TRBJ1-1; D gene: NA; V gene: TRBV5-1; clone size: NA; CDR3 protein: CASSPLTTAFDTEAFF; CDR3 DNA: TGCGCCAGCAGCCCCCTTACGACAGCGTTTGATACTGAAGCTTTCTTT
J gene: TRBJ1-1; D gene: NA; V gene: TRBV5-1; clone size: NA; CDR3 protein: CASQGPLGREAFF; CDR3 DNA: TGCGCCAGCCAAGGCCCGTTGGGGCGGGAAGCTTTCTTT
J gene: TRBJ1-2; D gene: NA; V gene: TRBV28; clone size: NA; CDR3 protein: CASSPRLVGANYGYTF; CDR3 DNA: TGTGCCAGCAGTCCCCGGCTAGTTGGAGCTAACTATGGCTACACCTTC
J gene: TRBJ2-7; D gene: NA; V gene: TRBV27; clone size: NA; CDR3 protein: CASSVGPRREQYF; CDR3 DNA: TGTGCCAGCAGTGTCGGGCCTCGAAGGGAGCAGTACTTC
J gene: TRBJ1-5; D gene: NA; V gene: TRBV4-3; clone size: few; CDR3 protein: CASSPHLSQPQHF; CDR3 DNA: TGCGCCAGCAGCCCACACTTGAGTCAGCCCCAGCATTTT
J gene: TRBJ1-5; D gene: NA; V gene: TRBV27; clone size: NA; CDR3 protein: CASSEGDSNQPQHF; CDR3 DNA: TGTGCCAGCAGCGAAGGGGATAGCAATCAGCCCCAGCATTTT